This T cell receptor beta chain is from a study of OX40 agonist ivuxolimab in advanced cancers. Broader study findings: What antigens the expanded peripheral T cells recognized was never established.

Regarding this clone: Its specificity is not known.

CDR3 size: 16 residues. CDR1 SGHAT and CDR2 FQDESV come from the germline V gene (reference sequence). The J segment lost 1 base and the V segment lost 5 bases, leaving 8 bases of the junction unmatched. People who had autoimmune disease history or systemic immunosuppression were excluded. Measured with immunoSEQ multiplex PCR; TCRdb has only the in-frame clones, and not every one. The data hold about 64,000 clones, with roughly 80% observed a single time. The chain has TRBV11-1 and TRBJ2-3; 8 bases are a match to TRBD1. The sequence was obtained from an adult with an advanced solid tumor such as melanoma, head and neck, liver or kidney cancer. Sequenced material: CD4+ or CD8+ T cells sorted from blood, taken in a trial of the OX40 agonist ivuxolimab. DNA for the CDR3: TGTGCCAGCAGCCCGCCGGGGACAGGACGCACAGATACGCAGTATTTT. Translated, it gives CASSPPGTGRTDTQYF.